These T cell receptor beta chains were read from a single sample in a study of cytomegalovirus exposure and HLA in healthy donors. Data came from immunoSEQ multiplex PCR; TCRdb stores just in-frame clones and leaves some out. The table has approximately 140,000 clones, roughly 86% seen once. The sample taken for sequencing was PBMCs. All receptors derive from a man younger than 35 in good health and CMV-seropositive. CDR3s include the opening cysteine and the closing phenylalanine or tryptophan. Fields, in order: D gene, J gene, V gene, clone size, CDR3 protein, CDR3 DNA. A D gene is named only where the DNA matches it firmly. Not every row has a clone size; where given, it reads once, few, many or a size class.

TRBD1 TRBJ2-3 TRBV7-2 - CASLRGLPTDTQYF TGTGCCAGCCTGAGGGGGCTACCCACAGATACGCAGTATTTT
TRBD1 TRBJ1-1 TRBV6-1 - CATDLTGGGAFF TGTGCCACCGATCTGACAGGGGGGGGAGCTTTCTTT
- TRBJ2-5 TRBV19 - CASSIKAAVETQYF TGTGCCAGTAGTATTAAGGCGGCGGTTGAGACCCAGTACTTC
TRBD1 TRBJ1-2 TRBV5-1 - CASKQGLRRGYTF TGCGCCAGCAAACAGGGGCTCCGACGTGGCTACACCTTC
TRBD2 TRBJ2-1 TRBV27 - CASRSTLAGSLLSSYNEQFF TGTGCCAGCAGATCCACCCTAGCGGGAAGTTTACTAAGCTCCTACAATGAGCAGTTCTTC
- TRBJ2-7 TRBV28 - CASSSRNPLYEQYF TGTGCCAGCAGCTCGCGTAACCCCCTCTACGAGCAGTACTTC
TRBD1 TRBJ1-2 TRBV27 - CASSLSVGQGYGYTF TGTGCCAGCAGTTTATCAGTCGGACAGGGCTATGGCTACACCTTC
- TRBJ1-5 TRBV27 - CASGEGLGYNQPQHF TGTGCCAGCGGAGAGGGTCTGGGGTACAATCAGCCCCAGCATTTT
- TRBJ2-7 TRBV30 - CAWSVQLAYEQYF TGTGCCTGGAGTGTACAACTAGCCTACGAGCAGTACTTC
- TRBJ2-5 TRBV20-1 - CSARRAREYF TGCAGTGCTAGAAGGGCGCGGGAATACTTC
- TRBJ1-1 TRBV6-5 - CASSYRQVNTEAFF TGTGCCAGCAGTTACAGGCAGGTGAACACTGAAGCTTTCTTT
- TRBJ2-7 TRBV2 - CASSGRGSGTGGAREQYF TGTGCCAGCAGTGGAAGGGGTTCGGGAACCGGCGGGGCGCGAGAGCAGTACTTC
TRBD2 TRBJ2-5 TRBV28 once CASSLGLAGVQETQYF TGTGCCAGCAGCCTAGGACTAGCGGGAGTCCAAGAGACCCAGTACTTC
- TRBJ1-2 TRBV5-6 - CASSPLTENYGYTF TGTGCCAGCAGCCCCCTAACAGAGAACTATGGCTACACCTTC
TRBD2 TRBJ2-7 TRBV27 - CASRLAAGEPYEQYF TGTGCCAGCAGACTAGCGGCGGGAGAGCCCTACGAGCAGTACTTC
- TRBJ1-4 TRBV15 - CATSEVRESNEKLFF TGTGCCACCAGCGAGGTCAGGGAATCTAATGAAAAACTGTTTTTT
- TRBJ1-5 TRBV28 once CASRAKGVNQPQHF TGTGCCAGCAGGGCAAAAGGAGTGAATCAGCCCCAGCATTTT